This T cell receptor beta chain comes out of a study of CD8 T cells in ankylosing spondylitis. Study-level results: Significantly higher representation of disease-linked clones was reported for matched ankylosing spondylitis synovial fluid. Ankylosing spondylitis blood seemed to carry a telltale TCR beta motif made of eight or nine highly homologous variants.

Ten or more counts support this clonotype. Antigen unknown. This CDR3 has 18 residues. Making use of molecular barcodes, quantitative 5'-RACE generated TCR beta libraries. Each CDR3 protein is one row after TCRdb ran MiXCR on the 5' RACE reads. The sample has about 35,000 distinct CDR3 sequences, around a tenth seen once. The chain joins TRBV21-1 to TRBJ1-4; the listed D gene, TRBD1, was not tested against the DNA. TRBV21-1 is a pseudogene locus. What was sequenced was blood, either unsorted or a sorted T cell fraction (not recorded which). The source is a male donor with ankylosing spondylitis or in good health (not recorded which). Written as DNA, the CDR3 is TGTGCCAGCAGCAAGGGGGCCCGAGGGGTGAATGTAAATGAAAAACTGTTTTTT. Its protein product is CASSKGARGVNVNEKLFF.